Presented here are 20 T cell receptor beta chains from one specimen sequenced in a study of cytomegalovirus exposure and HLA in healthy donors. Vbeta (60) and Jbeta (13) primers were used in the PCR. Data came from immunoSEQ multiplex PCR; TCRdb stores just in-frame clones and leaves some out. The sample has some 160,000 clones, over 75% seen once. The sequenced sample was PBMCs. Source of these receptors: a man aged 45-65 years in good health and CMV-seropositive.

This chain uses TRBV2 with TRBJ1-6; D ambiguous. CDR1 and CDR2 from the germline V gene are SNHLY and FYNNEI. V was trimmed by 8 bases and J by 7 bases, leaving 12 bases between them. The CDR3 totals 13 residues. CDR3 residues: CASRAAGNSPLHF. The CDR3 DNA reads TGTGCCAGCCGGGCAGCGGGGAATTCACCCCTCCACTTT. Variable domain in full (rest from reference TRBV2 and TRBJ1-6): EPEVTQTPSHQVTQMGQEVILRCVPISNHLYFYWYRQILGQKVEFLVSFYNNEISEKSEIFDDQFSVERPDGSNFTLKIRSTKLEDSAMYFCASRAAGNSPLHFGNGTRLTVT.

This rearrangement joins TRBV19 to TRBJ2-7; D might be TRBD1 (6 bases). The CDR3 runs 13 residues. V was clipped by 5 bases and J by 4 bases, with 12 bases between them. Germline V gives CDR1 LNHDA, CDR2 SQIVND (reference sequence). CDR3 amino acids: CASSQGLLYEQYF. The CDR3 nucleotides are TGTGCCAGTAGTCAGGGGCTGTTATACGAGCAGTACTTC.

This clone has just a few counts. The gene calls are TRBV5-1 and TRBJ2-7, with 7 bases lining up with TRBD2. The CDR3 totals 13 residues. Germline lookup yields CDR1 SGHRS and CDR2 YFSETQ. Trimming took 6 bases from V and 0 from J; bases not matched to a gene: 3. As DNA, the CDR3 is TGCGCCAGCAACGCGGGGGTCTCCTACGAGCAGTACTTC. This gives the protein CASNAGVSYEQYF.

This clone was seen just once. The chain employs TRBV10-3 and TRBJ1-6, with TRBD1 matching 8 bases. J gave up 6 bases and V 7 bases, and 5 bases lay outside the gene matches. CDR3 length: 14 residues. CDR1 ENHRY and CDR2 SYGVKD come from the germline V gene. The CDR3 protein is CAITETGVNSPLHF. The CDR3 DNA reads TGTGCCATCACGGAGACAGGGGTTAATTCACCCCTCCACTTT.

The chain recombines TRBV4-1 with TRBJ2-1, with TRBD1 matching 7 bases. Germline V gene data show CDR1 as MGHRA and CDR2 as YSYEKL. V lost 4 bases to trimming and J lost 8 bases; unmatched junction nucleotides: 8. The CDR3 is 14 amino acids. CDR3 in DNA: TGCGCCAGCAGCCGGGACAGCCCCTGGTATGAGCAGTTCTTC. It codes for CASSRDSPWYEQFF.

V is TRBV15 and J is TRBJ2-1, with 11 bases aligning to TRBD2. Germline CDR1 and CDR2: LNHNV and YYDKDF (reference sequence). The CDR3 is 16 amino acids. V gave up 1 base and J gave up 9 bases; unmatched junction bases: 8. CDR3 nucleotide sequence: TGTGCCACCAGCAGAGGAATAGCGGGAGGGCCGCGTGAGCAGTTCTTC. The encoded protein is CATSRGIAGGPREQFF.

The gene calls are TRBV27 and TRBJ2-7, with 8 bases lining up with TRBD2. Trimming took 4 bases from V and 5 from J; bases not matched to a gene: 7. This CDR3 has 14 amino acids. Germline V gene data show CDR1 as MNHEY and CDR2 as SMNVEV (reference sequence). CDR3 bases: TGTGCCAGCAGTTCCGGGACTAGTTCGGACGAGCAGTACTTC. Translating gives CASSSGTSSDEQYF.

This clone has just a few counts. The V gene is TRBV4-3, the J gene TRBJ2-7; a possible D gene is TRBD2 (6 bases). The CDR3 spans 17 residues. V lost 1 base and J lost 3, with 19 bases in between. Germline CDR1 is LGHNA and CDR2 is YSLEER. The CDR3 bases are TGCGCCAGCAGCCAAGCCTACCGGGACTTCCTATTCTACGAGCAGTACTTC. The encoded protein is CASSQAYRDFLFYEQYF.

The rearrangement links TRBV7-9 to TRBJ2-1, with unresolved D. The CDR3 runs to 13 residues. The ends were cut back, 8 bases at V and 0 bases at J, with 8 bases in the middle. The germline CDR1 and CDR2 sequences are SEHNR and FQNEAQ (reference sequence). This CDR3 reads CASEASSYNEQFF. CDR3 coding DNA: TGTGCCAGCGAAGCGAGCTCCTACAATGAGCAGTTCTTC.

For the CDR3, the DNA is TGTGCCAGCAGCTCGCGGGGGGCCTCAGATACGCAGTATTTT. As protein: CASSSRGASDTQYF. V and J are TRBV5-4 and TRBJ2-3; 8 nucleotides match TRBD2. The CDR3 is 14 residues long. Looked up from germline, CDR1 is SGHNT and CDR2 is YYREEE (reference sequence). V trimming: 3 bases; J trimming: 4 bases; junction bases outside the gene matches: 4.

The CDR3 DNA follows: TGTGCCAGCAGCGGGGGGGGTTCTGGGGCCAACGTCCTGACTTTC. This sequence encodes CASSGGGSGANVLTF. This chain connects TRBV7-8 to TRBJ2-6; 7 nucleotides match TRBD2. Germline values: CDR1 SGHVS, CDR2 FQNEAQ. This CDR3 comprises 15 residues. The J segment lost 1 base and the V segment lost 5 bases, leaving 2 bases of the junction unmatched.

V is TRBV7-2 and J is TRBJ2-1; 8 nucleotides align to TRBD2. Per germline, CDR1 SGHTA and CDR2 FQGNSA. Trimming took 4 bases from V and 9 from J; bases not matched to a gene: 14. CDR3 length: 16 amino acids. CDR3 region: CASSSPRREVYPEQFF. The CDR3 nucleotides are TGTGCCAGCAGCTCCCCTCGGCGGGAGGTCTACCCTGAGCAGTTCTTC.

The chain carries TRBV11-2 and TRBJ2-1, with TRBD2 identical over 13 bases. Germline assignment: CDR1 SGHAT and CDR2 FQNNGV. Germline trimming cut 4 bases from V and 6 bases from J; bases unmatched to any gene: 15. There are 19 residues in the CDR3. The CDR3 sequence: CASSYSPTTGTSGTNEQFF. The DNA for the CDR3 is TGTGCCAGCAGCTATTCTCCCACCACGGGGACTAGCGGGACCAATGAGCAGTTCTTC.

The chain recombines TRBV19 with TRBJ2-2, with 12 bases lining up with TRBD1. The CDR3 contains 16 residues. CDR1 and CDR2 (germline): LNHDA, SQIVND (reference sequence). Germline trimming cut 5 bases from V and 5 bases from J; bases unmatched to any gene: 6. Here the CDR3 DNA reads TGTGCCAGTAGTCCCCGGGACAGGGGGCTGACCGGGGAGCTGTTTTTT. Translation gives CASSPRDRGLTGELFF.

The rearrangement joins TRBV25-1 to TRBJ1-1; D perhaps matches TRBD1 (6 bases). Deletions cut 4 bases from V and 0 bases from J, with 9 bases between. The CDR3 has 14 amino acids. CDR1 is MGHDK, CDR2 SYGVNS, per germline. The CDR3: CASSVGHLNTEAFF. As DNA, the CDR3 is TGTGCCAGCAGTGTGGGACACCTGAACACTGAAGCTTTCTTT.

This clone was seen a single time. V and J are TRBV9 and TRBJ2-3; 8 positions agree with TRBD2. Germline CDR1 SGDLS, CDR2 YYNGEE. The length of the CDR3 is 18 residues. V was clipped by 4 bases and J by 2 bases; unmatched bases: 15. In nucleotides, the CDR3 is TGTGCCAGCAGCCCACGGACTAGCCTGGGCCCCACCACAGATACGCAGTATTTT. Protein: CASSPRTSLGPTTDTQYF. The complete variable domain, with remaining parts taken from reference TRBV9 and TRBJ2-3, reads DSGVTQTPKHLITATGQRVTLRCSPRSGDLSVYWYQQSLDQGLQFLIQYYNGEERAKGNILERFSAQQFPDLHSELNLSSLELGDSALYFCASSPRTSLGPTTDTQYFGPGTRLTVL.

The chain couples TRBV4-3 to TRBJ1-2; D not certain. CDR1 is LGHNA and CDR2 is YSLEER in the germline V gene. Between the trimmed V and J ends, which lost 0 bases and 5 bases, there was a span of 13 bases. The CDR3 sequence is 15 residues long. This chain's CDR3 is CASSQEYTAGYGYTF. CDR3 DNA: TGCGCCAGCAGCCAAGAATACACGGCGGGGTATGGCTACACCTTC.

The CDR3 region is CASRDSQRGEAFF. As DNA, the CDR3 is TGTGCCAGCCGGGACAGTCAAAGGGGGGAAGCTTTCTTT. This rearrangement joins TRBV6-1 to TRBJ1-1; 7 nucleotides match TRBD1. The V segment lost 8 bases and the J segment 8 bases; nucleotides outside the gene matches: 11. This CDR3 has 13 residues. Germline CDR1 and CDR2: MNHNS and SASEGT.

V is TRBV7-3 and J is TRBJ2-5, with D perhaps TRBD2 (6 bases). The V gene's germline CDR1 is SGHTA and CDR2 FQGTGA. The CDR3 has 14 residues. Trimming removed 3 bases at V and 4 bases at J, with 12 bases between. CDR3 bases: TGTGCCAGCAGCTTCGCGGGGCTAGGAGAGACCCAGTACTTC. It specifies CASSFAGLGETQYF.

The chain joins TRBV6-5 to TRBJ2-7, with 10 bases matching TRBD1. Losses at the gene ends were 2 bases for V and 7 bases for J; bases not matched to a gene: 8. Germline V gives CDR1 MNHEY, CDR2 SVGAGI. The CDR3 loop spans 15 amino acids. CDR3 nucleotides: TGTGCCAGCAGTTACAGGAGACAGGGGGCCGGAGAGCAGTACTTC. The encoded protein is CASSYRRQGAGEQYF.